The next 16 T cell receptor beta chains were all read from a single sample in a study of breast tumors, draining lymph nodes, adjacent tissues. TCRdb reprocessed the multiplex PCR reads via MiXCR and lists one record per CDR3 protein. The sample lists 100,000 to 150,000 distinct CDR3 sequences, less than 20% occurring once. Breast cancer patients provided tissue from their axillary draining lymph nodes. The sequencing input was axillary lymph node tissue. These receptor sequences come from a female donor with breast cancer. Some clones in this sample may be carry-over from other donors' samples.

This rearrangement joins TRBV24-1 to TRBJ2-1; 12 bases fit TRBD2. This CDR3 comprises 16 residues. CDR1 KGHDR and CDR2 SFDVKD come from the germline V gene. Unmatched junction bases numbered 0, after V lost 3 bases and J lost 1 base. CDR3 in amino acids: CATSDGLAGSYNEQFF. The CDR3, as DNA: TGTGCCACCAGTGATGGACTAGCGGGATCCTACAATGAGCAGTTCTTC.

The table lists this clonotype with a few counts. The chain links TRBV18 to TRBJ2-1; 10 bases match TRBD1. Germline CDR1 and CDR2: KGHSH and LQKENI. V lost 6 bases, J lost 1 base, and 6 bases stayed unmatched. The CDR3 sequence is 16 residues long. The CDR3 sequence is CASSPPGQGSYNEQFF. The CDR3 DNA sequence: TGTGCCAGCTCGCCCCCGGGACAGGGGTCCTACAATGAGCAGTTCTTC.

V gene TRBV12-3 or TRBV12-4 combines with J gene TRBJ1-6; 7 nucleotides match TRBD1. With V trimmed by 5 bases and J by 13 bases, 5 bases remained unmatched. The CDR3 contains 12 residues. In nucleotides, the CDR3 is TGTGCCAGCAGTATCGGACAGGCTCCCCTCCACTTT. Translation gives CASSIGQAPLHF.

This chain joins TRBV15 and TRBJ1-1, with a weak D call TRBD1 (5 bases). Germline V lookup: CDR1 LNHNV, CDR2 YYDKDF (reference sequence). The CDR3 totals 13 residues. V lost 2 bases, J lost 1 base, and 5 bases lay in between. CDR3 nucleotide sequence: TGTGCCACCAGCAGAACAGGGAACACTGAAGCTTTCTTT. It specifies CATSRTGNTEAFF.

This clonotype was detected many times. The chain combines TRBV29-1 with TRBJ2-3; TRBD2 matches 11 bases. The junction had 19 bases not matched to a gene; V was cut back by 5 bases and J by 6 bases. The V gene's germline CDR1 is SQVTM and CDR2 ANQGSEA. This CDR3 has 18 amino acids. The CDR3 DNA reads as TGCAGCGTTTTTCGAACGGGGGGACTAGCGGCCCTCATGGATACGCAGTATTTT. Translation: CSVFRTGGLAALMDTQYF.

At least ten counts were recorded for this clonotype. This chain joins TRBV29-1 and TRBJ2-5; 9 bases are shared with TRBD1. The trim removed 4 bases at V and 5 bases at J, leaving 11 bases unmatched. This CDR3 spans 15 amino acids. Per germline, CDR1 SQVTM and CDR2 ANQGSEA. This CDR3 is CSVVPDRGRRETQYF. CDR3 in DNA: TGCAGCGTTGTACCGGACAGGGGAAGACGGGAGACCCAGTACTTC.

Notes on this clonotype: A single base separates this from a much larger clone, so it may be a read error. The J gene is TRBJ2-3, the V gene TRBV6-6, with a possible D match to TRBD1 (6 bases). Near its end, the DNA agrees better with TRBJ1-5, so the J call may be wrong. CDR1 and CDR2 from the germline V gene are MNHNY and SVGAGI (reference sequence). CDR3 length: 12 amino acids. DNA for the CDR3: TGTGCCAGCAGTTCGGGGGCGGTGGCGCAGCATTTT. Its protein is CASSSGAVAQHF.

The V and J genes are TRBV20-1 and TRBJ1-2, with D unresolved. The CDR3 length is 11 residues. CDR1 and CDR2 (germline): DFQATT, SNEGSKA (reference sequence). V lost 6 bases and J 6 bases, leaving 11 bases between the germline ends. The CDR3 DNA reads TGCAGTGCACAGTTTTTCAATGGCTACACCTTC. Its translation: CSAQFFNGYTF.

This clonotype was seen many times. J is TRBJ1-2 and V is TRBV7-8; perhaps TRBD1 as D (6 bases). Germline lookup yields CDR1 SGHVS and CDR2 FQNEAQ. V gave up 5 bases and J gave up 4 bases, with 14 bases separating them. CDR3 length: 14 amino acids. CDR3: CASSEGDRPYGYTF. CDR3 coding DNA: TGTGCCAGCAGCGAGGGGGACCGCCCCTATGGCTACACCTTC.

In regard to this clonotype: A much larger clone differs by one base, so this may be a read error. The chain employs TRBV2 and TRBJ2-7; D possibly corresponds to TRBD1 (5 bases). V was cut by 2 bases and J by 4 bases, with 9 bases left in between. Germline loops: CDR1 SNHLY, CDR2 FYNNEI. The CDR3 sequence is 13 residues long. The DNA for the CDR3 is TGTGCCAGCAGTGAAAGCAGGGAATACGAGCAGTACTTC. This sequence encodes CASSESREYEQYF.

With regard to this clonotype: This sequence may be a read error, since a much larger clone differs from it by one base. The chain links TRBV4-1 to TRBJ1-3; D uncertain. The germline V gene encodes CDR1 MGHRA and CDR2 YSYEKL. Trimming left V 0 bases short and J 2 bases short, with 14 bases between. The CDR3 contains 17 residues. The chain's CDR3 is CASSQDVRTHPGNTIYF. For the CDR3, the DNA is TGCGCCAGCAGCCAAGATGTAAGAACACACCCTGGAAACACCATATATTTT.

This clonotype was detected ten times or more. V gene TRBV9 combines with J gene TRBJ1-6; 7 nucleotides agree with TRBD1. Looked up from germline, CDR1 is SGDLS and CDR2 is YYNGEE. V trimming: 3 bases; J trimming: 10 bases; junction bases outside the gene matches: 7. This CDR3 comprises 14 residues. The CDR3, as DNA: TGTGCCAGCAGCGGCCGGGACAGTGTCTCACCCCTCCACTTT. This encodes CASSGRDSVSPLHF.

As concerns this clonotype: Since a much larger clone is just one base distant, this may be a read error. The V and J genes are TRBV4-1 and TRBJ2-7, with D perhaps given as TRBD1 or TRBD2 (7 bases each). The germline V gene has CDR1 MGHRA and CDR2 YSYEKL. This CDR3 comprises 15 residues. V was cut by 3 bases and J by 2 bases, with 14 bases left in between. The CDR3, as DNA: TGCGCCAGCAGCCAGGGGGGGACAGTCGCCTACGAGCAGTACTTC. Translation gives CASSQGGTVAYEQYF.

This clonotype was observed at least ten times. Here the CDR3 DNA reads TGTGCCAGCAGTTTCCCTGAGCAGTTCTTC. This codes for CASSFPEQFF. This chain joins TRBV27 and TRBJ2-1; no clear D gene. Trimming took off 3 bases at V and 9 bases at J, with 3 bases between the two ends. The CDR3 sequence is 10 residues long. Germline lookup yields CDR1 MNHEY and CDR2 SMNVEV (reference sequence).

The table lists this clonotype with many counts. V gene TRBV7-8 combines with J gene TRBJ2-7, with D possibly being TRBD1 or TRBD2 (5 bases each). Germline-derived CDR1 and CDR2 are SGHVS and FQNEAQ. This CDR3 has 15 amino acids. Trimming took 2 bases from V and 4 from J, leaving 15 bases between them. In DNA form, the CDR3 reads TGTGCCAGCAGCTTACGGTGGGGTGAGGGGTACGAGCAGTACTTC. Translated: CASSLRWGEGYEQYF.

As to this clonotype: One end of the junction does not line up with germline, which may come from a read error. J is TRBJ2-3 and V is TRBV5-1; TRBD2 aligns across 9 bases. The CDR3 has 17 residues. Germline-derived CDR1 and CDR2 are SGHRS and YFSETQ. CDR3 in amino acids: CASNLVAGGPGTDTQYF. DNA of the CDR3: TGCGCCAGCAACTTGGTTGCGGGGGGGCCGGGGACAGATACGCAGTATTTT.